This TCR beta chain was profiled in a study of regulatory and conventional T cells in RAG deficiency. The CDR3 has 11 amino acids. The germline V gene encodes CDR1 GTSNPN and CDR2 SVGIG (reference sequence). V was shortened by 5 bases and J by 5 bases, with 9 bases between the two germline ends. Blood CD4+ CD25-low CD127-high conventional T cells supplied the genomic DNA template. The table came from immunoSEQ multiplex PCR; TCRdb's copy has only in-frame clones and leaves some out. This table holds roughly 10,000 clones, just under 95% found once. Material: CD4+ effector T cells sorted from blood. The TCR was taken from a human donor with RAG deficiency presenting as severe combined immunodeficiency. The V and J genes are TRBV30 and TRBJ2-5, with a possible D match to TRBD1 (6 bases). CDR3 region: CAWYRGETQYF. The CDR3 DNA sequence: TGTGCCTGGTATAGGGGGGAGACCCAGTACTTC.